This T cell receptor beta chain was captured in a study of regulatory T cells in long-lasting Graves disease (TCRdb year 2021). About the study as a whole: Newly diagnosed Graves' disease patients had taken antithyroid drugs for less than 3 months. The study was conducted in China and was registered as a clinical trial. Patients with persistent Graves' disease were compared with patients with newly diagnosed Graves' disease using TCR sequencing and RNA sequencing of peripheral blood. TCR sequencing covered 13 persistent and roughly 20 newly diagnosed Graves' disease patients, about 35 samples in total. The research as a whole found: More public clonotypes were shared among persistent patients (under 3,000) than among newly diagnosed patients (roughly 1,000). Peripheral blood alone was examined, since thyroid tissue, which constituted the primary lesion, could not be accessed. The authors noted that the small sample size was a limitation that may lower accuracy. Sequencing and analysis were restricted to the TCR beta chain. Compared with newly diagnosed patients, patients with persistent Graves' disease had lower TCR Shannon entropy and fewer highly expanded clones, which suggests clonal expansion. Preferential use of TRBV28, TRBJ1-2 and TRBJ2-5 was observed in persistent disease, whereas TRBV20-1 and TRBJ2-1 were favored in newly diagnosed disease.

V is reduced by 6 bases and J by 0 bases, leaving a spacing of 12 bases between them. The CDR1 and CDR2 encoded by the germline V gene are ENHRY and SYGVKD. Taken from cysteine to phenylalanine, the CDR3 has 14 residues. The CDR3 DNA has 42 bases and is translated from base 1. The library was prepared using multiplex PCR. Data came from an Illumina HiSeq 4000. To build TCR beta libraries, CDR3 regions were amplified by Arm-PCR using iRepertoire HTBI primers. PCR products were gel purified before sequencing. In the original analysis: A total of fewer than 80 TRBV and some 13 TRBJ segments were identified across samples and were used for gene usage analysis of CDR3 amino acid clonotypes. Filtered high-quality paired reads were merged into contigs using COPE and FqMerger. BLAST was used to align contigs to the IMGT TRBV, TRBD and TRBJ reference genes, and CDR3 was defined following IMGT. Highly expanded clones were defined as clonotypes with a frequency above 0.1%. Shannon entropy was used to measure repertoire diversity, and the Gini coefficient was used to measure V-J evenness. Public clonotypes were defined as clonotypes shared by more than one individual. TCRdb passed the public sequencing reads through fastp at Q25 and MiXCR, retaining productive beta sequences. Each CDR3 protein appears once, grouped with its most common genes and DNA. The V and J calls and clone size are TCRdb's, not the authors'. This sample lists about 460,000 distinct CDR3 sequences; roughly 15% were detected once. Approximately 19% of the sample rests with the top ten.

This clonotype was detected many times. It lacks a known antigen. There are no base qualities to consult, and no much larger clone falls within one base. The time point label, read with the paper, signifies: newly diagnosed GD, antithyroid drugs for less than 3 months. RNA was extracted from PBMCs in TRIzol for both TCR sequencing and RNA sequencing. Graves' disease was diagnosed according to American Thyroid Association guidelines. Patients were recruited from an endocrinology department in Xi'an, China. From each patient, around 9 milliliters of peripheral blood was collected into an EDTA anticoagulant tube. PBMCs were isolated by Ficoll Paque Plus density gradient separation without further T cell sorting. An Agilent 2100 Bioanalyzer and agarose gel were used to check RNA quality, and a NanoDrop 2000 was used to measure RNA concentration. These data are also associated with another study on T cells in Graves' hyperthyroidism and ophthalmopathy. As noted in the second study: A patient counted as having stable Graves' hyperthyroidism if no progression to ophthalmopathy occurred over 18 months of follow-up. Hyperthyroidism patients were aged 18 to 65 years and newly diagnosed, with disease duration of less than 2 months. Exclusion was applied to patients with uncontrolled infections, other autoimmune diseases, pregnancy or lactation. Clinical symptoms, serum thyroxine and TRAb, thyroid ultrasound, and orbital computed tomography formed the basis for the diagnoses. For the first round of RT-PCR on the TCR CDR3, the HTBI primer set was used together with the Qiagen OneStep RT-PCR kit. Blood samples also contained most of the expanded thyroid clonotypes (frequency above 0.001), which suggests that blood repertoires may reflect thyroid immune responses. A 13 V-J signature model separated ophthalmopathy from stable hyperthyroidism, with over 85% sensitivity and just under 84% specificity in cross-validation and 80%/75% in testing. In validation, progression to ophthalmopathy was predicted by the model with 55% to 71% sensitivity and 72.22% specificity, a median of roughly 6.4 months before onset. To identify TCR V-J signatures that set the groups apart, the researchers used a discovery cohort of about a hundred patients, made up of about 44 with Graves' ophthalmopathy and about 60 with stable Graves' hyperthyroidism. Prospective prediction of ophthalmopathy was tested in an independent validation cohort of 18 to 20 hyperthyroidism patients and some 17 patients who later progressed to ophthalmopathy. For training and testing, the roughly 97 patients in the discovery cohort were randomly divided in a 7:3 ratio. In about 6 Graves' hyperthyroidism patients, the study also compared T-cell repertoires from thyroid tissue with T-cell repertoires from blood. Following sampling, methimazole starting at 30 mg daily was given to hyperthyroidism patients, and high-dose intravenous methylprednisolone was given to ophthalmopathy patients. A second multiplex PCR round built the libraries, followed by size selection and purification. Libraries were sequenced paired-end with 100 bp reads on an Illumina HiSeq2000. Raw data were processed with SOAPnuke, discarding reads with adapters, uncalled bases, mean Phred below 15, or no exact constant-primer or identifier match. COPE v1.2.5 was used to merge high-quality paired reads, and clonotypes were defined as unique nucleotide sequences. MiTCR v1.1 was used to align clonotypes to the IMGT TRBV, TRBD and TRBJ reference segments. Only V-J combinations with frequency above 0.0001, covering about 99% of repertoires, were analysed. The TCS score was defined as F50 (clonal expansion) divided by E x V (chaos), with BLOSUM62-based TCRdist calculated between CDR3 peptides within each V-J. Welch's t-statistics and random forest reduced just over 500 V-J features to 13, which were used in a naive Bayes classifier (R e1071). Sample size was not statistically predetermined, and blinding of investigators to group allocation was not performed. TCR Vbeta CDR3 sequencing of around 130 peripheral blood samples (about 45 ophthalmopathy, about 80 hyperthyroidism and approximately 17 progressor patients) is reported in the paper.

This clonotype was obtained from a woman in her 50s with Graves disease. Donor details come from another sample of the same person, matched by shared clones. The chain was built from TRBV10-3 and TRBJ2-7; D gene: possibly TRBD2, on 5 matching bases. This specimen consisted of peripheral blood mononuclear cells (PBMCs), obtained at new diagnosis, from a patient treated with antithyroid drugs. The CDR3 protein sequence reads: CAIRSGLFSYEQYF. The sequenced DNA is TGTGCCATCAGGAGTGGACTCTTCTCCTACGAGCAGTACTTC.